The 13 T cell receptor beta chains below all came from one sample that was sequenced in a study of cytomegalovirus exposure and HLA in healthy donors. Both 60 Vbeta primers and 13 Jbeta primers went into the PCR. Sequencing used immunoSEQ multiplex PCR; TCRdb keeps in-frame clones, though not all of them. The table includes 130,000 to 150,000 clones, around four fifths detected once. The source material was PBMCs. The receptors were gathered from a woman aged 55 to 70 in good health and CMV-seropositive.

V gene TRBV6-1 combines with J gene TRBJ1-4; 7 bases fit TRBD1. CDR1 and CDR2 from the germline V gene are MNHNS and SASEGT. CDR3 size: 14 residues. J gave up 7 bases and V 3 bases, and 5 bases lay outside the gene matches. The CDR3 loop is CASSETGLVEKLFF. In nucleotides, the CDR3 is TGTGCCAGCAGTGAGACAGGGTTAGTTGAAAAACTGTTTTTT.

This sequence joins TRBV5-1 and TRBJ2-3; D is uncertain. Trimming stripped 0 bases from V and 1 base from J, with 9 bases between. Germline CDR1 reads SGHRS; CDR2 reads YFSETQ. CDR3 length equals 15 residues. CDR3 in amino acids: CASSLGGDRTDTQYF. CDR3 sequence (DNA): TGCGCCAGCAGCTTGGGCGGAGACCGCACAGATACGCAGTATTTT.

J is TRBJ2-7 and V is TRBV5-4, with 11 bases fitting TRBD2. The CDR3 covers 15 residues. The V gene end was trimmed by 4 bases and the J gene end by 5 bases; junction bases not matched to a gene: 8. Germline V gene lookup returns CDR1 SGHNT and CDR2 YYREEE (reference sequence). CDR3 sequence: CASSQRLAGKDEQYF. The CDR3 coding sequence is TGTGCCAGCAGCCAACGACTAGCGGGAAAAGACGAGCAGTACTTC.

The J gene is TRBJ2-2, the V gene TRBV28, with 8 bases that match TRBD2. Trimming took 6 bases from V and 5 from J; bases not matched to a gene: 5. CDR1 is MDHEN and CDR2 is SYDVKM in the germline V gene. The CDR3 has 14 residues. The chain's CDR3 is CASSQSGRTGELFF. Written as DNA, the CDR3 is TGTGCCAGCAGCCAAAGCGGGAGAACCGGGGAGCTGTTTTTT.

The sample holds a few counts of this clone. The chain recombines TRBV19 with TRBJ2-3, with a tentative D call TRBD2 (6 bases). V lost 4 bases and J lost 2, with 10 bases in between. The CDR3 extends over 14 amino acids. Germline V CDR1 and CDR2: LNHDA, SQIVND (reference sequence). The DNA of the CDR3 is TGTGCCAGTAGTAGGCGGGACTCCACAGATACGCAGTATTTT. It translates to CASSRRDSTDTQYF.

The V and J genes are TRBV6-1 and TRBJ2-5, with a weak D call TRBD2 (6 bases). V gave up 7 bases and J gave up 1 base, with 10 bases separating them. Germline V gives CDR1 MNHNS, CDR2 SASEGT. The CDR3 loop spans 13 amino acids. The CDR3 here is CASTGGIQETQYF. Written as DNA, the CDR3 is TGTGCCAGCACTGGGGGGATCCAAGAGACCCAGTACTTC.

The chain carries TRBV19 and TRBJ1-2; a weak D match, TRBD1 (5 bases). This CDR3 has 14 amino acids. Trimming removed 5 bases from V and 4 bases from J, with 14 bases in between. Germline CDR1 reads LNHDA; CDR2 reads SQIVND (reference sequence). CDR3 loop: CASSPGQGGYGYTF. DNA for the CDR3: TGTGCCAGTAGTCCGGGGCAGGGAGGCTATGGCTACACCTTC.

The genes are TRBV30 and TRBJ2-1, with 13 positions matching TRBD2. V dropped 2 bases and J dropped 8; count of bases not matched to a gene: 6. Germline lookup yields CDR1 GTSNPN and CDR2 SVGIG (reference sequence). This CDR3 is built from 15 residues. The CDR3 spells CAWSRRTSGRDEQFF. The CDR3 nucleotides are TGTGCCTGGAGTCGGCGGACTAGCGGGAGAGATGAGCAGTTCTTC.

This clone appeared a single time. The V and J genes are TRBV5-4 and TRBJ2-5, with D tentatively TRBD1 (5 bases). The CDR3 loop spans 15 amino acids. Germline CDR1 and CDR2: SGHNT and YYREEE (reference sequence). The V end lost 4 bases, the J end lost 2 bases, and 15 bases lay between the germline ends. DNA for the CDR3: TGTGCCAGCAGCCCCACCCCGGACAAGCAAGAGACCCAGTACTTC. Translated, it gives CASSPTPDKQETQYF.

This rearrangement joins TRBV9 to TRBJ1-1; no definite D call. The germline gives CDR1 SGDLS, CDR2 YYNGEE. V was pared by 1 base and J by 1 base, with 5 bases between. The CDR3 sequence is 13 residues long. CDR3 protein: CASSVTENTEAFF. CDR3 nucleotides: TGTGCCAGCAGCGTAACAGAGAACACTGAAGCTTTCTTT.

This chain uses TRBV7-9 with TRBJ2-3, with 8 nucleotides matching TRBD2. Germline values: CDR1 SEHNR, CDR2 FQNEAQ (reference sequence). Trimming cost V 2 bases and J 3 bases; bases outside gene matches: 7. This CDR3 has 16 amino acids. The CDR3 bases are TGTGCCAGCAGCTTACGAAGCGGGAGTGCAACAGATACGCAGTATTTT. Its translation is CASSLRSGSATDTQYF.

CDR3: CASSPSKMNTEAFF. The CDR3 bases are TGTGCCAGCTCACCCTCTAAAATGAACACTGAAGCTTTCTTT. This sequence joins TRBV18 and TRBJ1-1; D gene uncertain. Germline V CDR1 and CDR2: KGHSH, LQKENI. Trimming shortened V by 3 bases and J by 0 bases, and 8 bases separated the two germline ends. The CDR3 is made up of 14 amino acids.

This rearrangement joins TRBV7-2 to TRBJ2-1; possible D gene TRBD1, 6 bases. Trimming removed 5 bases from V and 5 bases from J, with 13 bases in between. The CDR3 loop spans 14 amino acids. CDR1 SGHTA and CDR2 FQGNSA come from the germline V gene. CDR3 sequence (DNA): TGTGCCAGCAGCATTAACAGGGCTAACAATGAGCAGTTCTTC. It is translated as CASSINRANNEQFF.